Presented here are 5 T cell receptor beta chains from one specimen sequenced in a study of shared clonotypes between healthy human individuals. This table comes from immunoSEQ multiplex PCR, and its TCRdb copy is limited to in-frame clones, with some not included. The repertoire has over a million clones, approximately 76% of them found once; the top ten carry approximately 1.5%. The sequencing sample was made of memory CD4+ T cells sorted from blood. Stated subset: CD45RA-negative fraction. The receptors shown here come from a man between 18 and 35 years old in good health.

This clone has a handful of counts. The V and J genes are TRBV5-1 and TRBJ1-2, with TRBD1 identical over 8 bases. CDR3 length: 18 residues. V was clipped by 4 bases and J by 5 bases; unmatched bases: 19. The V gene's germline CDR1 is SGHRS and CDR2 YFSETQ. The CDR3 protein is CASSPVVPDRGHIYGYTF. CDR3 DNA sequence: TGCGCCAGCAGCCCGGTAGTGCCCGACAGGGGCCATATATATGGCTACACCTTC.

J is TRBJ1-4 and V is TRBV7-9; possibly TRBD1 for D (5 bases). Deletions cut 5 bases from V and 3 bases from J, with 13 bases between. From germline, CDR1 is SEHNR and CDR2 FQNEAQ (reference sequence). This CDR3 contains 15 residues. The CDR3 DNA reads TGTGCCAGCAGCGCGCGACAGTCGGCTAATGAAAAACTGTTTTTT. Protein product: CASSARQSANEKLFF.

This clone appeared a single time. The genes are TRBV10-3 and TRBJ2-2; D is tentatively TRBD1 or TRBD2 (5 bases each). Germline CDR1 is ENHRY and CDR2 is SYGVKD. This CDR3 has 13 amino acids. Trimming took 6 bases from V and 6 from J, leaving 11 bases between them. As DNA, the CDR3 is TGTGCCATCAGGGGGACGGGCCCCGGGGAGCTGTTTTTT. This encodes CAIRGTGPGELFF.

V usage is TRBV6-6 and J usage is TRBJ2-7, with 7 bases that match TRBD2. Germline V gene data show CDR1 as MNHNY and CDR2 as SVGAGI (reference sequence). The CDR3 is 14 residues long. V trimming: 10 bases; J trimming: 3 bases; junction bases outside the gene matches: 12. CDR3 bases: TGTGCCACCTCAACCGGGACTACCTTCTACGAGCAGTACTTC. Amino acids: CATSTGTTFYEQYF.

The CDR3 protein is CASRPGNQPQHF. DNA of the CDR3: TGTGCCAGCAGACCGGGGAATCAGCCCCAGCATTTT. This chain links TRBV28 with TRBJ1-5; D is unresolved. The V end lost 6 bases, the J end lost 4 bases, and 7 bases lay between the germline ends. Per germline, CDR1 MDHEN and CDR2 SYDVKM. CDR3 length equals 12 residues.